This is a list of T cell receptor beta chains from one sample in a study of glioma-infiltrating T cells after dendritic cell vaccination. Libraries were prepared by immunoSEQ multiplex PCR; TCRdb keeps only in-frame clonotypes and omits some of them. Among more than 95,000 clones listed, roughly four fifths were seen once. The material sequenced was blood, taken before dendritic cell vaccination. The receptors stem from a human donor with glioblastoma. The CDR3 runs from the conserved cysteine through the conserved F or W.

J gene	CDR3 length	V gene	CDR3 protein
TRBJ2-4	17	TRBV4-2	CASSQEGGAEAKNIQYF
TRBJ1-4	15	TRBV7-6	CASSLSGEGNEKLFF
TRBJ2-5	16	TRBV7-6	CASSHIGAGGSETQYF
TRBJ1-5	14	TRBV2	CASNRGLGNQPQHF
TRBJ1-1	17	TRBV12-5	CASGLDGWDKLNTEAFF
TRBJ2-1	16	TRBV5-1	CASSLRGRGPPSEQFF
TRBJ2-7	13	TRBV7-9	CASSPPVAYEQYF
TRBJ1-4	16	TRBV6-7	CASSYSRFHRAEKLFF
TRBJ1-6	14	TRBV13	CASSSGTENSPLHF
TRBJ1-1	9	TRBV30	CACDRNWGF
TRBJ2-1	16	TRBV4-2	CASSLIAGGKYNEQFF
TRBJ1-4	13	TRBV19	CASNQDVNEKLFF
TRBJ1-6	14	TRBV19	CATRLSSYNSPLHF
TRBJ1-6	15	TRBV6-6	CASSYSGQGRSPLHF
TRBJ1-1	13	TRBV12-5	CASALGVGTEAFF
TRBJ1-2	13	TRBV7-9	CASSSRQGGGYTF
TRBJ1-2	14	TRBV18	CASSPPGTGEGYTF
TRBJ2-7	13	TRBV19	CASRDRSSYEQYF
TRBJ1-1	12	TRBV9	CASSPGNTEAFF
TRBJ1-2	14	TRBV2	CASTRGGVSYGYTF
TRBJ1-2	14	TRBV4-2	CASSPAGDFYGYTF
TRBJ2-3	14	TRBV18	CASSPGRSTDTQYF
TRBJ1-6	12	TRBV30	CAWSLNNSPLPF
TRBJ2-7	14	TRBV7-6	CASSPGLHSYEQYF
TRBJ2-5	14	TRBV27	CASSRDLAQETQYF
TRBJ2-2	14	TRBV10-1	CASKGTSDTGELFF
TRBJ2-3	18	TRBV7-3	CASSFGTSGGPSTDTQYF
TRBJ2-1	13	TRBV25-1	CASSEIGGRSRFF
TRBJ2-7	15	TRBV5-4	CASSVGTMSSYEQYF
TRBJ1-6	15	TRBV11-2	CASSSLQGAGSPLHF